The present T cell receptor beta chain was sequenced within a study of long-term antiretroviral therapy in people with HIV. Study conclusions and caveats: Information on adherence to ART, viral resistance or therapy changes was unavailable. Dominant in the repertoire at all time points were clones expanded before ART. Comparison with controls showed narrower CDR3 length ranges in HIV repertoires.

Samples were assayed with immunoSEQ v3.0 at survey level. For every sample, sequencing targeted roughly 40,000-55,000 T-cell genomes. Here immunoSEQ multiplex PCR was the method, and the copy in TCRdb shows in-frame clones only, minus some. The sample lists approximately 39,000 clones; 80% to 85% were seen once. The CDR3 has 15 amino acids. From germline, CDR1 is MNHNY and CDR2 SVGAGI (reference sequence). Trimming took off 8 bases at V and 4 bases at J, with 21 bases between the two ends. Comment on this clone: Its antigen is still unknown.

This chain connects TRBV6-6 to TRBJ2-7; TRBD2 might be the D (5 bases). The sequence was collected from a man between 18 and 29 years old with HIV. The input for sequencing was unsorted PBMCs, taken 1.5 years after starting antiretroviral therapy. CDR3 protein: CASRPEWTAGYEQYF. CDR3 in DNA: TGTGCCAGCCGGCCGGAATGGACTGCGGGTTACGAGCAGTACTTC.